This T cell receptor (beta chain) came from a study of blood T cell repertoires in COVID-19. Study context: Sample material is recorded as cDNA or gDNA derived from T cells, B-cell-depleted T cells, or PBMCs.

Germline-derived CDR1 and CDR2 are SGHRS and YFSETQ. Germline trimming cut 4 bases from V and 5 bases from J; bases unmatched to any gene: 13. The CDR3 has 17 residues. Study processing details: Reference gene primer amplification gave nucleated cell count estimates. Sequencing was performed with immunoSEQ multiplex PCR; in TCRdb, only in-frame clones are kept and a portion is missing. Clone size and V and J calls were adopted from that table, with D and trimming inferred from the DNA. The repertoire holds under 85,000 clones, roughly 90% seen once, with 12% in the top ten. The receptor comes from a man aged 65-85 years with active or convalescent COVID-19. Material: peripheral blood. V and J are TRBV5-1 and TRBJ1-4, with 8 bases identical to TRBD1. For the CDR3, the DNA is TGCGCCAGCAGCCCCCAATCGACAGGGGAGGTGAATGAAAAACTGTTTTTT. Protein product: CASSPQSTGEVNEKLFF.